These T cell receptor beta chains were read from a single sample in a study of shared clonotypes between healthy human individuals. Assay: immunoSEQ multiplex PCR; the TCRdb copy retains only in-frame clones and omits some. The sample has 850,000 to 1,200,000 clones, about 75% seen once. Sequencing was carried out using memory CD4+ T cells sorted from blood. Receptors were obtained from a man younger than 30 in good health. Both conserved end residues are part of each CDR3. A D gene is named only where the DNA matches it firmly. The size of a clone is reported for some rows only, either as once, few or many, or as a class for expanded clones.

clone_size	v_call	d_call	j_call	cdr3_nt	cdr3_aa
NA	TRBV27	NA	TRBJ2-2	TGTGCCAGCAGTTCACCGGGACCCTGGGCCGGGGAGCTGTTTTTT	CASSSPGPWAGELFF
NA	TRBV30	NA	TRBJ2-7	TGTGCCTGGAGTCTAGGGTCCTACGAGCAGTACTTC	CAWSLGSYEQYF
NA	TRBV2	NA	TRBJ1-1	TGTGCCAGCAGTGGGCAGCCGCCGATGAACACTGAAGCTTTCTTT	CASSGQPPMNTEAFF
NA	TRBV7-9	NA	TRBJ1-2	TGTGCCAGCAGCCAAACGGGAGGGCAGGTCGGCGGCTACACCTTC	CASSQTGGQVGGYTF
few	TRBV6-6	NA	TRBJ2-5	TGTGCCAGCAGTTACGGACGGGCGCTCCAAGAGACCCAGTACTTC	CASSYGRALQETQYF
NA	TRBV5-5	NA	TRBJ2-2	TGTGCCAGCAGCCGTCTAGCTGGGGGTAACACCGGGGAGCTGTTTTTT	CASSRLAGGNTGELFF
few	TRBV30	NA	TRBJ1-1	TGTGCCTGGAGATTCCAGGCAAACACTGAAGCTTTCTTT	CAWRFQANTEAFF
few	TRBV5-6	NA	TRBJ1-1	TGTGCCAGCAGCCGCCGGGACCGAATTCAGAGCACTGAAGCTTTCTTT	CASSRRDRIQSTEAFF
NA	TRBV29-1	NA	TRBJ2-5	TGCAGCGTTGGGGGGGGCAAAGAGACCCAGTACTTC	CSVGGGKETQYF
once	TRBV5-1	TRBD2	TRBJ2-1	TGCGCCAGCAGCTCTGGCGGGAGTCTCTACGAGCAGTTCTTC	CASSSGGSLYEQFF
once	TRBV28	NA	TRBJ1-5	TGTGCCAGCAGTTTATTGTCAGGACAGACTGGCTATAGCAATCAGCCCCAGCATTTT	CASSLLSGQTGYSNQPQHF
NA	TRBV11-2	NA	TRBJ1-2	TGTGCCAGCAGCTTCACAGGGAAGTCGAACTATGGCTACACCTTC	CASSFTGKSNYGYTF
NA	TRBV4-1	NA	TRBJ2-2	TGCGCCAGCAGCCAAGTACCGGGACTCAACACCGGGGAGCTGTTTTTT	CASSQVPGLNTGELFF
NA	TRBV15	TRBD1	TRBJ1-2	TGTGCCACCAGCCCAGGGGGCGGGGGCAACTATGGCTACACCTTC	CATSPGGGGNYGYTF
few	TRBV18	NA	TRBJ2-2	TGTGCCAGCTCACCAAATAGGGGAAACACCGGGGAGCTGTTTTTT	CASSPNRGNTGELFF
NA	TRBV7-2	TRBD2	TRBJ2-1	TGTGCCAGCAGCTTGGGACTACCCCGCTACAATGAGCAGTTCTTC	CASSLGLPRYNEQFF
few	TRBV30	NA	TRBJ1-3	TGTGCCTGGAGTGTTCAAGAAGGAAACACCATATATTTT	CAWSVQEGNTIYF
NA	TRBV5-1	TRBD1	TRBJ2-7	TGCGCCAGCAGCTTATATGGACAGGGCTACGAGCAGTACTTC	CASSLYGQGYEQYF
NA	TRBV11-2	TRBD1	TRBJ2-5	TGTGCCAGCAGCTTAGGGGACAGGGTAGAAGAGACCCAGTACTTC	CASSLGDRVEETQYF
NA	TRBV5-1	TRBD1	TRBJ1-1	TGCGCCAGCAGCTCCGGGACAGGCGGCACTGAAGCTTTCTTT	CASSSGTGGTEAFF
few	TRBV4-3	TRBD2	TRBJ2-3	TGCGCCAGCAGCCAAGAAGGACTAGGCCTTCTAGATACGCAGTATTTT	CASSQEGLGLLDTQYF
once	TRBV5-4	NA	TRBJ2-1	TGTGCCAGCAGCTCCCCCGGCTCCCTCAGCCGGCTGTTCTTC	CASSSPGSLSRLFF
NA	TRBV5-1	TRBD1	TRBJ2-7	TGCGCCAGCAGCTGGGCACCGGGACAGGGATGGAACGAGCAGTACTTC	CASSWAPGQGWNEQYF
NA	TRBV6-6	NA	TRBJ2-1	TGTGCCAGCAGTTACGGTTATGAGCAGTTCTTC	CASSYGYEQFF
NA	TRBV7-2	NA	TRBJ2-4	TGTGCCAGCAGCTTTGGAGGGAAAAACATTCAGTACTTC	CASSFGGKNIQYF
NA	TRBV30	NA	TRBJ1-3	TGTGCCTGGAGTGCCGGACGGAGCTCTGGAAACACCATATATTTT	CAWSAGRSSGNTIYF
once	TRBV6-1	TRBD2	TRBJ2-5	TGTGCCAGCAGTGAATGGGGGGGAGGGCTGGAGACCCAGTACTTC	CASSEWGGGLETQYF
NA	TRBV4-3	NA	TRBJ2-2	TGCGCCAGCAGCCCAAAGGTTCGAATCGGGGAAGCCGGGGAGCTGTTTTTT	CASSPKVRIGEAGELFF
NA	TRBV18	NA	TRBJ2-3	TGTGCCAGCTCACCACCAAAGGGTACTAGCACAGATACGCAGTATTTT	CASSPPKGTSTDTQYF
few	TRBV5-1	NA	TRBJ1-6	TGCGCCAGCAGCTTGCAGGGCTCCTATAATTCACCCCTCCACTTT	CASSLQGSYNSPLHF
NA	TRBV30	TRBD1	TRBJ1-6	TGTGCCTGGAGAGCCGACAGGGGGTGGGATAATTCACCCCTCCACTTT	CAWRADRGWDNSPLHF
NA	TRBV4-1	NA	TRBJ1-4	TGCGCCAGCAGCCACCTCAGGGACACTAATGAAAAACTGTTTTTT	CASSHLRDTNEKLFF
NA	TRBV2	NA	TRBJ2-1	TGTGCCAGCAGAGGGGACTTCTCCTACAATGAGCAGTTCTTC	CASRGDFSYNEQFF